The TCR beta chain described here comes from a study of human T cells and chemical hapten exposure. Study results and limitations: No shift was seen in TCRs above 1 in 1000 frequency with DPC sensitization. Against controls, expanded TCRs gave rise to significantly more large CDR3 similarity clusters.

This clonotype was counted only a few times. Its antigen remains unknown. In TCRdb, the RACE reads were re-called with MiXCR into one record per CDR3 protein. The repertoire holds about 51,000 distinct CDR3 sequences, with around 9.4% as singletons. As to time point: pre-sensitization, week 0. Treatment in this sample: therapeutic diphenylcyclopropenone sensitization with weekly scalp DPC. CDR3 length: 17 residues. The sequence was obtained from a woman in her forties with alopecia areata. Some clones in this sample may be carry-over from other donors' samples. The sequenced sample was whole blood, obtained in connection with sensitization to the hapten diphenylcyclopropenone (DPC). V usage is TRBV21-1 and J usage is TRBJ2-7; the table assigns TRBD2, which was not confirmed against the DNA. TRBV21-1 is reported as a pseudogene. The CDR3 bases are TGTGCCATCCAGGGAGTGGCTAGCGGGGGCCAGTCCTACGAGCAGTACTTC. Translation: CAIQGVASGGQSYEQYF.